This entry describes one TCR beta chain. There is no known antigen for this receptor. The sample holds no much larger clone one base away, and base qualities are not on file. Using the deep immunoSEQ assay, multiplex PCR amplified TCR CDR3 regions from genomic DNA. Extracted genomic DNA from each cell subset was spread evenly across all wells of several immunoSEQ 96-well plates, with each plate serving as a replicate. For sorted subsets, around 0.2 ug genomic DNA, equal to tens of thousands of T cell genomes, was loaded into each replicate PCR. The purified libraries were quantified using a Qubit 3.0 fluorometer, sized with a Bioanalyzer 2100, and then quantified again using the KAPA Library Quantification kit. Every immunoSEQ 96-well plate was sequenced on a separate single-read 150-cycle Illumina NextSeq 550 flow cell. Regarding the original processing steps: Because only junctional sequences without quality scores were contained in the immunoSEQ output, filtering matching that applied to full-length reads could not be performed. To assign V/J genes and CDR3, sequences were annotated against IMGT germline references using PyIR, a Python wrapper for IgBLAST v1.9. Reads with weak V/J assignments (E-value above 1e-6), missing CDR3, stop codons, out-of-frame junctions, or ambiguous translated residues were removed. V3J clonotypes were defined as sequences sharing the same inferred V gene, J gene, and CDR3 amino acid sequence. To compute the percentage overlap between repertoires, the number of shared unique clonotypes was divided by the size of the smaller repertoire. Three approaches were used to assess repertoire richness: RTK rarefaction, the Chao1 estimator, and Recon v2.1 estimates of unobserved clonotypes. Generation probabilities for all TCRbeta clonotypes obtained by the gDNA method from a handful of donors were computed using OLGA. The table comes from immuneACCESS by way of TCRdb, which keeps in-frame sequences with V and J called. Part of the clones is missing from these tables; in studies checked, under half for an unresolved V gene and the rest for unknown reasons. Clonal size and the V and J genes are those of that table, whereas D and trimming came from the DNA. The table for this sample lists roughly 1,100,000 clones; approximately 70% of them were counted only once. The biggest ten clones account for around 1.4% of the sample.

The data were taken from a study of shared clonotypes between healthy human individuals (dated by TCRdb to 2018 to 2021). General notes on the study: A couple of women and a few men aged 18 to 49 years were included in the cohort. Libraries were prepared and TCR repertoires were sequenced by different laboratories using diverse techniques, in order to increase sequencing depth and limit assay-specific biases. Per donor, three plates each were used for CD4 naive and CD4 memory, two for CD8 naive, and one for CD8 memory. Between about 0.8 and 8.9 billion PBMCs per donor were obtained by leukapheresis. To estimate repertoire size and how much clonotypes are shared between individuals, the study performed deep sequencing of blood TCR repertoires from roughly five healthy adults. Findings and caveats that apply to the study as a whole: Compared with non-shared clonotypes, clonotypes shared by all four sorted-subset donors had higher generation probabilities. Sampling was restricted to blood, and TCR repertoires in tissue are likely to differ from TCR repertoires in blood. Estimated clonotype richness was generally larger for naive than for memory subsets. Pairwise subsampling led to the expectation that sequencing depth would affect the degree of clonotype sharing among donors. Even with the large sequencing depth, rarefaction of the sorted-subset datasets indicated that sequencing was incomplete. Because the study included only a small number of donors, the genetic and exposure-history diversity represented was limited. When a few donors were compared, the shared fraction of clonotypes was about 5% for naive CD4, 3.5% to 4% for naive CD8, about 2.5% for memory CD4, and roughly 0.4% for memory CD8.

Healthy HIV-negative adults with no recently reported acute infections or vaccinations were included as donors. Only Caucasian adults living in Nashville, Tennessee, USA were represented among the donors. CD4+ T cells were enriched by magnetic negative selection; naive cells were then positively selected on CD45RA, and the negative fraction formed the memory subset. Blood was collected by leukapheresis, and PBMCs were isolated by Ficoll-Histopaque density gradient centrifugation and then cryopreserved in liquid nitrogen vapor phase. Analytical flow cytometry was used to check the purity and quantity of each magnetically sorted T cell population. Genomic DNA was isolated from every sorted fraction and measured by UV absorbance on a Nanodrop 2000c. V ends up 3 bases short and J 2 bases short, with an unmatched junction base count of 2. In the germline V gene, CDR1 corresponds to MNHNS and CDR2 to SASEGT. The CDR3 measures 15 amino acids from cysteine to phenylalanine. The only DNA kept is the CDR3, 45 bases in frame from the first base.

Sequencing was performed on memory CD4+ T cells sorted from blood. Read against the paper, the sample's cell subset or site label means: CD45RA-negative fraction. The sequence was obtained from a man between 18 and 29 years old in good health. Recombination connected TRBV6-1 to TRBJ1-4; 8 bases in between match TRBD1. The CDR3 region reads CASSDPGGTNEKLFF. The DNA is TGTGCCAGCAGTGACCCAGGGGGCACTAATGAAAAACTGTTTTTT.